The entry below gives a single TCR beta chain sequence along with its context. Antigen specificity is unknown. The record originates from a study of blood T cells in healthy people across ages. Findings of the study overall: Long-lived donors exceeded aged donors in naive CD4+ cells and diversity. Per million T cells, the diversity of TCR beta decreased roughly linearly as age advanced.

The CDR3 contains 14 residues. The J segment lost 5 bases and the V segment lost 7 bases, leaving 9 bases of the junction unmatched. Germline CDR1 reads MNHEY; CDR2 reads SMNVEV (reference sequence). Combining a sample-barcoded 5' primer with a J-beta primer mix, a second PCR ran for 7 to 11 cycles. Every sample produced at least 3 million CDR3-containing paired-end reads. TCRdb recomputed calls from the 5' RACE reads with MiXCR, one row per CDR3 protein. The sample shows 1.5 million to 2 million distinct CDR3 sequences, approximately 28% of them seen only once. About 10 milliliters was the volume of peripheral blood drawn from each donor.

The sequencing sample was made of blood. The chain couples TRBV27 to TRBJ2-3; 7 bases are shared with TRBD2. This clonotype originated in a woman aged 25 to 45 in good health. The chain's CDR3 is CASMLLSGGDTQYF. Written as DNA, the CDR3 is TGTGCCAGCATGCTTTTGTCGGGGGGAGATACGCAGTATTTT.